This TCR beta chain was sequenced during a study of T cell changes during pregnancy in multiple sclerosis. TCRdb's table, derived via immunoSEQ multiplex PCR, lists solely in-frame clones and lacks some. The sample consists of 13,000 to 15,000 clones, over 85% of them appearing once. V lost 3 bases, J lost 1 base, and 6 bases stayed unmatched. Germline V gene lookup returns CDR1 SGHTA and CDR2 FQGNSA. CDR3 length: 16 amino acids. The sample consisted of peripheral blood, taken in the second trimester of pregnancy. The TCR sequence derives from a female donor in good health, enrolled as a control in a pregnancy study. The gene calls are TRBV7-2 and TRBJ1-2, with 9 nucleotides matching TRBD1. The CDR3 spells CASSFSPGQGNYGYTF. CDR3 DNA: TGTGCCAGCAGCTTCTCCCCGGGACAGGGTAACTATGGCTACACCTTC.